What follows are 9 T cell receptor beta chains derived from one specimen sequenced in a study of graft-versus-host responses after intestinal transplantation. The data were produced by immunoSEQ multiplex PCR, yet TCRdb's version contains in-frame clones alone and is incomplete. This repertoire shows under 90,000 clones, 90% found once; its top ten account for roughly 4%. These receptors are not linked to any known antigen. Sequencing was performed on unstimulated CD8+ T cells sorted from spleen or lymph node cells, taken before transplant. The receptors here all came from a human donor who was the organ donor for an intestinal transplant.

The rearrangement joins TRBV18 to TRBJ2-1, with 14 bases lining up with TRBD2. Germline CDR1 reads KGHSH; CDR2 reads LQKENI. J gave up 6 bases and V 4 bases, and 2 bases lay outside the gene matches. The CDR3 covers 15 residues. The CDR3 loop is CASSLTSGGVNEQFF. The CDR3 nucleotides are TGTGCCAGCTCACTGACTAGCGGGGGGGTCAATGAGCAGTTCTTC.

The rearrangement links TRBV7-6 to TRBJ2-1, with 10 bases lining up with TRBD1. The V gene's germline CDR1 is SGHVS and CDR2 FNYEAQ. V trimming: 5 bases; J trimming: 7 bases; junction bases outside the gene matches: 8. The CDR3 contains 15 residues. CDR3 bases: TGTGCCAGCAGCCTCAGACAGGGGGCGCGAAATGAGCAGTTCTTC. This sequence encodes CASSLRQGARNEQFF.

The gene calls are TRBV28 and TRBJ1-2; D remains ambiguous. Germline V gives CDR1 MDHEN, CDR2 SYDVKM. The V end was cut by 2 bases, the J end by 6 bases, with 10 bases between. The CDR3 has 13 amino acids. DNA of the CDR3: TGTGCCAGCAGTTTAGCCAGGACTGATGGCTACACCTTC. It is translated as CASSLARTDGYTF.

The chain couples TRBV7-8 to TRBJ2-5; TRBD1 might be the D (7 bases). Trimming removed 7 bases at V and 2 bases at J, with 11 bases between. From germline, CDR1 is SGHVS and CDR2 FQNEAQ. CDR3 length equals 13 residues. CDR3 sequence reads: CASNSGGQETQYF. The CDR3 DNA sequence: TGTGCCAGCAACTCAGGGGGGCAAGAGACCCAGTACTTC.

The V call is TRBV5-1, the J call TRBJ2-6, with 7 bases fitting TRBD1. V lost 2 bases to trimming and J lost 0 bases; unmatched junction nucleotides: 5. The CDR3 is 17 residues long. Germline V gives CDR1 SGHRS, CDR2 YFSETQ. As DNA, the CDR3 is TGCGCCAGCAGCTTTCAGGGGGTGAGCTCTGGGGCCAACGTCCTGACTTTC. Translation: CASSFQGVSSGANVLTF.

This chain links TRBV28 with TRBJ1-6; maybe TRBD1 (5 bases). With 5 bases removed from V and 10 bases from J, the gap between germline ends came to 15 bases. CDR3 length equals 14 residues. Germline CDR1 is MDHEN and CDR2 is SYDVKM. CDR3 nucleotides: TGTGCCAGCAGTACGGACAAAGAATTGTCACCCCTCCACTTT. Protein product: CASSTDKELSPLHF.

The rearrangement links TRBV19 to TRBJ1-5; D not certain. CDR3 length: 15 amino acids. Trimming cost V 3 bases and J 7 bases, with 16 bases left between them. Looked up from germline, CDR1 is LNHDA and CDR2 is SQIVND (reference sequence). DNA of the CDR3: TGTGCCAGTAGTATGGTCGGCGGCTTTTACCAGCCCCAGCATTTT. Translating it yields CASSMVGGFYQPQHF.

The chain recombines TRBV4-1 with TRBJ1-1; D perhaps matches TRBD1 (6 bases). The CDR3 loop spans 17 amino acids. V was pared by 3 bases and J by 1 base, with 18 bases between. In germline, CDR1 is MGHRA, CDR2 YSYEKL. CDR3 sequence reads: CASSQAKDSIQNTEAFF. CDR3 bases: TGCGCCAGCAGCCAGGCCAAGGACAGTATCCAGAACACTGAAGCTTTCTTT.

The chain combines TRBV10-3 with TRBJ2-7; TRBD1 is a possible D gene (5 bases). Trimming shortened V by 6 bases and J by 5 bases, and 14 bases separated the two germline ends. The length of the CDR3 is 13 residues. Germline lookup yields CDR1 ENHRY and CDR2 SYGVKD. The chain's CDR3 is CAIRSPGNDEQYV. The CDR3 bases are TGTGCCATCAGAAGTCCAGGGAACGACGAGCAGTACGTC.